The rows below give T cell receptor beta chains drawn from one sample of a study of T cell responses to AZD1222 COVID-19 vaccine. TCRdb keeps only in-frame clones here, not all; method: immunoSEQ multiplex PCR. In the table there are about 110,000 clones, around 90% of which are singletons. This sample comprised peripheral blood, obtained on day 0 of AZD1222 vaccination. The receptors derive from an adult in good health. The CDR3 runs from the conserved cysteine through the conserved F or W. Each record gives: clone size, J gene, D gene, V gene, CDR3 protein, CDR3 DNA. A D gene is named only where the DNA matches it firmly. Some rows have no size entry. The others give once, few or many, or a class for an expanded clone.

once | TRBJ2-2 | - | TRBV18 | CASSPPLTGRISGGLAGELFF | TGTGCCAGCTCACCCCCACTGACAGGGCGAATTTCCGGGGGCTTGGCCGGGGAGCTGTTTTTT
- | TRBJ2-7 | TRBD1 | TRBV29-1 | CSARTGTYEQYF | TGCAGCGCCCGGACAGGGACCTACGAGCAGTACTTC
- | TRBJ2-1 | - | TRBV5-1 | CASSLDRSSYNEQFF | TGCGCCAGCAGCTTGGACAGAAGCTCCTACAATGAGCAGTTCTTC
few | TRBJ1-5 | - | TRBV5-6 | CASSSRRGGIHQPQHF | TGTGCCAGCAGCAGTAGGAGAGGGGGTATCCATCAGCCCCAGCATTTT
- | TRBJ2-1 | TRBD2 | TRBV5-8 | CASSPAGYSYNEQFF | TGTGCCAGCAGCCCAGCGGGATATTCCTACAATGAGCAGTTCTTC
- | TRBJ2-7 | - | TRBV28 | CASRVLTGSSYEQYF | TGTGCCAGCAGGGTGCTCACCGGCAGCTCCTACGAGCAGTACTTC
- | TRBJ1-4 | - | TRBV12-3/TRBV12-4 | CASSFGQNEKLFF | TGTGCCAGCAGTTTTGGGCAAAATGAAAAACTGTTTTTT
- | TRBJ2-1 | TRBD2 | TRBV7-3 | CASSKLAGGLGSRSYNEQFF | TGTGCCAGCAGCAAACTAGCGGGAGGGCTCGGTTCTCGGTCCTACAATGAGCAGTTCTTC
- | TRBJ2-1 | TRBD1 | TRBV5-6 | CASSFGSRDSSYNEQFF | TGTGCCAGCAGCTTCGGTTCTCGGGACAGCTCCTACAATGAGCAGTTCTTC
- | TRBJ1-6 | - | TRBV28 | CASSLSGVSPLHF | TGTGCCAGCAGTTTAAGCGGGGTCTCACCCCTCCACTTT
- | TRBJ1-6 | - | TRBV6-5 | CASSYSGIPNNSPLHF | TGTGCCAGCAGTTACTCGGGAATCCCAAATAATTCACCCCTCCACTTT
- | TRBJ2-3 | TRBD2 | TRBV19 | CASSLLAGVADTQYF | TGTGCCAGTAGTTTACTAGCGGGAGTAGCAGATACGCAGTATTTT
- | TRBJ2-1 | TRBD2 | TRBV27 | CASSLSIAGGSYNEQFF | TGTGCCAGCAGTTTATCCATAGCGGGAGGTTCTTACAATGAGCAGTTCTTC
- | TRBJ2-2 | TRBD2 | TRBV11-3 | CASSMGLAGGAGELFF | TGTGCCAGCAGCATGGGACTAGCGGGAGGGGCCGGGGAGCTGTTTTTT
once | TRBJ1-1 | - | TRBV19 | CASSIDPAVLNTEAFF | TGTGCCAGTAGTATAGATCCGGCAGTCTTAAACACTGAAGCTTTCTTT
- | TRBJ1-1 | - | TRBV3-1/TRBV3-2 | CASSQGMGGAFF | TGTGCCAGCAGCCAAGGTATGGGGGGAGCTTTCTTT
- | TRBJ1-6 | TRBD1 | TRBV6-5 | CASSIPGQGNSPLHF | TGTGCCAGCAGCATTCCGGGACAGGGGAATTCACCCCTCCACTTT
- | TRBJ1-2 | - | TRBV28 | CASSLPGYESYGYTF | TGTGCCAGCAGTTTACCTGGGTACGAGAGCTATGGCTACACCTTC
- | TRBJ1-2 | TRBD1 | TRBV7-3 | CASSPGGQGANYGYTF | TGTGCCAGCAGCCCAGGAGGCCAGGGGGCTAACTATGGCTACACCTTC